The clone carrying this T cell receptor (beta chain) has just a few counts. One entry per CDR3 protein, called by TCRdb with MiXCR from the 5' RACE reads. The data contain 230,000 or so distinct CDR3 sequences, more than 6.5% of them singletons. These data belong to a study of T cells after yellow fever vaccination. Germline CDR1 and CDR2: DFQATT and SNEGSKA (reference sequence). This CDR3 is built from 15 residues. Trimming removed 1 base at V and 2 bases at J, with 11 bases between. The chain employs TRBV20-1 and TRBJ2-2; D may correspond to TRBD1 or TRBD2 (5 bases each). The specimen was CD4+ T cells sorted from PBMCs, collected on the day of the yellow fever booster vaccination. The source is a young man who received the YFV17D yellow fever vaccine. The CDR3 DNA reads TGCAGTGCTAGAGGAGGGGCTAGAAACACCGGGGAGCTGTTTTTT. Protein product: CSARGGARNTGELFF.